The clone carrying this TCR beta chain showed up just once. Libraries were prepared by immunoSEQ multiplex PCR; TCRdb keeps only in-frame clonotypes and omits some of them. The profile shows some 150,000 clones, roughly 94% of them singletons. CDR3 size: 13 residues. The trim removed 4 bases at V and 2 bases at J, leaving 1 base unmatched. Germline V gives CDR1 GTSNPN, CDR2 SVGIG (reference sequence). The sample originates from a study of control samples from healthy donors and cancer patients. The TCR originated in a man aged 55-75 years with colorectal cancer. The chain recombines TRBV30 with TRBJ1-2; TRBD1 matches at 10 bases. Sequenced material: PBMCs. DNA of the CDR3: TGTGCCTGGATGGGACAGGGGAACTATGGCTACACCTTC. Translating gives CAWMGQGNYGYTF. The full variable domain, rest sourced from reference TRBV30 and TRBJ1-2, is SQTIHQWPATLVQPVGSPLSLECTVEGTSNPNLYWYRQAAGRGLQLLFYSVGIGQISSEVPQNLSASRPQDRQFILSSKKLLLSDSGFYLCAWMGQGNYGYTFGSGTRLTVV.